This T cell receptor (beta chain) came from a study of T cells in Graves' hyperthyroidism and ophthalmopathy. Regions amplified from RNA transcripts were the TCR beta CDR3 regions. The study used the HTBI primer set for a first-round RT-PCR of the TCR CDR3. TCRdb ran MiXCR on the multiplex PCR reads and lists one entry per CDR3 protein. The profile shows roughly 700,000 distinct CDR3 sequences, approximately 15% of them singletons. Findings and limits, study-wide: The model identified upcoming ophthalmopathy a median about 6.5 months ahead of onset. The authors' 13 V-J model separated ophthalmopathy from stable hyperthyroidism.

V lost 7 bases and J lost 4; bases outside the gene matches: 8. Germline V gene sequence: CDR1 MNHEY, CDR2 SMNVEV (reference sequence). This CDR3 spans 15 amino acids. To note about this clonotype: The antigen is not known.

The sequence was obtained from a man aged 50 or older with Graves' hyperthyroidism. The sequencing sample was made of blood. The chain employs TRBV27 and TRBJ1-4, with TRBD1 identical over 8 bases. The CDR3 reads CASKILGQVNEKLFF. CDR3 sequence (DNA): TGTGCCAGCAAGATCCTGGGACAGGTTAATGAAAAACTGTTTTTT. Filled out from reference TRBV27 and TRBJ1-4, the complete variable domain reads EAQVTQNPRYLITVTGKKLTVTCSQNMNHEYMSWYRQDPGLGLRQIYYSMNVEVTDKGDVPEGYKVSRKEKRNFPLILESPSPNQTSLYFCASKILGQVNEKLFFGSGTQLSVL.